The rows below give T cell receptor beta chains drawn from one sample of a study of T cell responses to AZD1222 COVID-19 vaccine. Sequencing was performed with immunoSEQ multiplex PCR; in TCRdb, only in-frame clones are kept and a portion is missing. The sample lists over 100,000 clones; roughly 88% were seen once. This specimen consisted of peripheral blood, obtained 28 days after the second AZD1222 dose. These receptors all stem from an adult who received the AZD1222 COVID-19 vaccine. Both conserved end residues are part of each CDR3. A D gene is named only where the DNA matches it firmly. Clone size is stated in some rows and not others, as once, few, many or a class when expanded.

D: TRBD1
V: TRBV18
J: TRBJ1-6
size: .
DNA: TGTGCCAGCTCGCCGAATTTACCGGGACAGGGGAATTCACCCCTCCACTTT
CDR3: CASSPNLPGQGNSPLHF

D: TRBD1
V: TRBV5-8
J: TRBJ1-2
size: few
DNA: TGTGCCAGCAGCGCTCCGGGACAGGGAACCCATGGCTACACCTTC
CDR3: CASSAPGQGTHGYTF

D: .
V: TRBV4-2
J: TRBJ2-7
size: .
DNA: TGTGCCAGCAGCCACACCCCTGTTCGGGGCCACAGGGAGCAGTACTTC
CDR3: CASSHTPVRGHREQYF

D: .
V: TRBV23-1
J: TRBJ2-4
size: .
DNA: TGCGCCAGCAGTCAGGGGGCGCCCAAAAACATTCAGTACTTC
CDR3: CASSQGAPKNIQYF

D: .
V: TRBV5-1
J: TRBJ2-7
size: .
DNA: TGCGCCAGCAGCTTGGGCCCCGTTCGGGACTTATACGAGCAGTACTTC
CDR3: CASSLGPVRDLYEQYF

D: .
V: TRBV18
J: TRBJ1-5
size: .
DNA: TGTGCCAGCTTTCTGGGGCCCAGGGACCATCAGCCCCAGCATTTT
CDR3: CASFLGPRDHQPQHF

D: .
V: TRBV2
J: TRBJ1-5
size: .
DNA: TGTGCCAGCAGTCGGGAGAATAGCAATCAGCCCCAGCATTTT
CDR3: CASSRENSNQPQHF

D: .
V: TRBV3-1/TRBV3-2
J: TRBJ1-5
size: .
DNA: TGTGCCAGCAGCCAAGATCTGGCACAGCCCCAGCATTTT
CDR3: CASSQDLAQPQHF

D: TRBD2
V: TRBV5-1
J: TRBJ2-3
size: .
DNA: TGCGCCAGCAGCTTGGCCGCGGGAGTCCCAGATACGCAGTATTTT
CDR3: CASSLAAGVPDTQYF

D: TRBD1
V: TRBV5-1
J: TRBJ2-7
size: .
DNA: TGCGCCAGCAGCTTGGAGGGACAGGGGTATCGCGAGCAGTACTTC
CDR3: CASSLEGQGYREQYF

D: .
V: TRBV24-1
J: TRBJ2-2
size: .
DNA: TGTGCCACCAGAGCAGAGAACACCGGGGAGCTGTTTTTT
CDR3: CATRAENTGELFF

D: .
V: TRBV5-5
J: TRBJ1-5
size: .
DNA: TGTGCCAGCCCCAAGTCGGGGAACAATCAGCCCCAGCATTTT
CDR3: CASPKSGNNQPQHF

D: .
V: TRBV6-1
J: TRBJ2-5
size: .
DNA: TGTGCCAGCAGGGAAGGAGGGTGGGAGACCCAGTACTTC
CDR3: CASREGGWETQYF

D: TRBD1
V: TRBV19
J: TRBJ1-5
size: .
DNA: TGTGCCAGTAGTGCCTGGGGGACAGGGGGCAACCAGCCCCAGCATTTT
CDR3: CASSAWGTGGNQPQHF